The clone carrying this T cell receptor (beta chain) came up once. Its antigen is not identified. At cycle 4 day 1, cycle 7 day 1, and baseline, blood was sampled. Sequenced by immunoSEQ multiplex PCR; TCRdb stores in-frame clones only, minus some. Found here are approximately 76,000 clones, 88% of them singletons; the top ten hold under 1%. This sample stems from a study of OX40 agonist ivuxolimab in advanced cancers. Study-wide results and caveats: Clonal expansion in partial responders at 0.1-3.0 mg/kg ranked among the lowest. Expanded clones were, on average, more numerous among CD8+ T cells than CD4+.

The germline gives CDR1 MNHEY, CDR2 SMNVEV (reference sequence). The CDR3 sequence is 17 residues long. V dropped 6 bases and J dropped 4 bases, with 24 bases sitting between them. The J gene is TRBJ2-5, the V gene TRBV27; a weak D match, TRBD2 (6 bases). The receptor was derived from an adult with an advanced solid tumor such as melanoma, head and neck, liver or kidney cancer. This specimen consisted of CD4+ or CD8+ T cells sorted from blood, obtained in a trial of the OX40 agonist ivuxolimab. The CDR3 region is CASSPGGAGTLPETQYF. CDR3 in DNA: TGTGCCAGCAGCCCAGGAGGGGCTGGGACTCTCCCAGAGACCCAGTACTTC.